The 21 T cell receptor beta chains presented below share a single source sample, sequenced in a study of CD8+ T cells in alopecia areata. Sequencing templates came from extracted RNA that was reverse transcribed into cDNA. Assay used: immunoSEQ multiplex PCR; TCRdb lists only in-frame clones, some missing. This table has approximately 280,000 clones, roughly 64% appearing once. Treatment here: oral pan-JAK inhibitor, 5-10 mg twice daily. Specimen: CD4+ T cells sorted from blood, collected at week 24, from a patient treated with tofacitinib. The receptors stem from a human donor with alopecia areata.

This sequence joins TRBV30 and TRBJ1-5; 7 nucleotides line up with TRBD1. Per the germline V gene, CDR1 is GTSNPN and CDR2 is SVGIG (reference sequence). The CDR3 is 16 amino acids. After removal of 0 bases from V and 2 bases from J, the junction contained 7 bases not matched to a gene. The CDR3 spells CAWSVQARGGNQPQHF. The CDR3 bases are TGTGCCTGGAGTGTACAGGCCAGGGGGGGCAATCAGCCCCAGCATTTT.

The table lists this clone with a few counts. The chain employs TRBV28 and TRBJ2-7; D perhaps matches TRBD1 (5 bases). V was cut by 7 bases and J by 0 bases, with 16 bases left in between. The CDR3 covers 15 residues. CDR1 and CDR2 (germline): MDHEN, SYDVKM. The CDR3 bases are TGTGCCAGCACTACCGGCCGTCAGGGCTCCTACGAGCAGTACTTC. Residues: CASTTGRQGSYEQYF.

V gene TRBV19 combines with J gene TRBJ1-2; no reliable D call. V gave up 5 bases and J gave up 7 bases, with 8 bases separating them. The CDR3 totals 11 residues. Per germline, CDR1 LNHDA and CDR2 SQIVND (reference sequence). The CDR3 protein is CASSYRSGYTF. For the CDR3, the DNA is TGTGCCAGTAGTTACAGATCTGGCTACACCTTC.

The chain has TRBV14 and TRBJ2-5; no firm D call. Trimming removed 0 bases from V and 4 bases from J, with 9 bases in between. CDR1 and CDR2 (germline): SGHDN, FVKESK. The CDR3 has 14 amino acids. CDR3 protein: CASSQEIFTETQYF. The DNA of the CDR3 is TGTGCCAGCAGCCAAGAGATATTCACAGAGACCCAGTACTTC. Looking up the rest from reference TRBV14 and TRBJ2-5 gives the full variable domain: EAGVTQFPSHSVIEKGQTVTLRCDPISGHDNLYWYRRVMGKEIKFLLHFVKESKQDESGMPNNRFLAERTGGTYSTLKVQPAELEDSGVYFCASSQEIFTETQYFGPGTRLLVL.

The chain joins TRBV29-1 to TRBJ2-2, with D uncertain. The CDR3 has 12 amino acids. V lost 7 bases to trimming and J lost 5 bases, with 11 bases between them. Looked up from germline, CDR1 is SQVTM and CDR2 is ANQGSEA. DNA of the CDR3: TGCAGCGGAGACATCGGGACCGGGGAGCTGTTTTTT. This sequence encodes CSGDIGTGELFF.

V usage is TRBV30 and J usage is TRBJ2-3, with D unresolved. The CDR3 contains 14 residues. The germline V gene encodes CDR1 GTSNPN and CDR2 SVGIG (reference sequence). Trimming shortened V by 0 bases and J by 5 bases, and 12 bases separated the two germline ends. The DNA of the CDR3 is TGTGCCTGGAGTGTCCGCCTAACGATAGATACGCAGTATTTT. It codes for CAWSVRLTIDTQYF.

This clone was detected only a few times. This sequence joins TRBV30 and TRBJ1-3; D ambiguous. In germline, CDR1 is GTSNPN, CDR2 SVGIG (reference sequence). Trimming took off 0 bases at V and 0 bases at J, with 12 bases between the two ends. The CDR3 loop spans 16 amino acids. CDR3 in amino acids: CAWSVRGRVSGNTIYF. The CDR3, as DNA: TGTGCCTGGAGTGTACGCGGGCGGGTCTCTGGAAACACCATATATTTT.

This chain uses TRBV5-1 with TRBJ1-2; the match to TRBD1 covers 7 bases. CDR1 is SGHRS and CDR2 is YFSETQ in the germline V gene. V gave up 0 bases and J gave up 4 bases; unmatched junction bases: 6. The CDR3 runs 15 residues. CDR3 sequence reads: CASSLGDSPGYGYTF. The CDR3 region has the DNA TGCGCCAGCAGCTTGGGGGACAGTCCGGGCTATGGCTACACCTTC.

The chain combines TRBV30 with TRBJ1-6, with 8 nucleotides matching TRBD1. The CDR3 is 14 residues long. V shed 4 bases and J 10 bases; nucleotides not matched to a gene: 9. CDR1 is GTSNPN and CDR2 is SVGIG in the germline V gene (reference sequence). The chain's CDR3 is CAWKSATGASPLHF. For the CDR3, the DNA is TGTGCCTGGAAGTCGGCGACAGGGGCCTCACCCCTCCACTTT.

J is TRBJ2-6 and V is TRBV4-2; the match to TRBD1 covers 7 bases. The CDR3 is 15 residues long. Germline trimming cut 1 base from V and 3 bases from J; bases unmatched to any gene: 0. Germline loops: CDR1 LGHNA, CDR2 YNFKEQ. As DNA, the CDR3 is TGTGCCAGCAGCCAAGGACAGGGTGGGGCCAACGTCCTGACTTTC. It yields the protein CASSQGQGGANVLTF.

As for this clone: The sample contains more than one DNA sequence encoding this CDR3. The chain combines TRBV11-2 with TRBJ1-6; D is undetermined. Looked up from germline, CDR1 is SGHAT and CDR2 is FQNNGV. The CDR3 contains 12 residues. Trimming removed 1 base from V and 7 bases from J, with 2 bases in between. Here the CDR3 reads CASSLANSPLHF. Written as DNA, the CDR3 is TGTGCCAGCAGCTTAGCGAATTCACCCCTCCACTTT.

With regard to this clone: Other DNA sequences from this sample encode an identical CDR3 as well. The chain uses TRBV28 and TRBJ2-3; D unclear. Germline CDR1 MDHEN, CDR2 SYDVKM. Between the trimmed V and J ends, which lost 6 bases and 5 bases, there was a span of 12 bases. The CDR3 totals 13 residues. The CDR3 bases are TGTGCCAGCAGCCTCCCCCCAGGAGATACGCAGTATTTT. Translated: CASSLPPGDTQYF.

The chain joins TRBV5-1 to TRBJ1-1; D is unclear. CDR1 is SGHRS, CDR2 YFSETQ, per germline. V lost 5 bases to trimming and J lost 7 bases, with 15 bases between them. The CDR3 length is 13 residues. The CDR3 DNA follows: TGCGCCAGCAGTGTGGGGTTGGCTGGTGAAGCTTTCTTT. It is translated as CASSVGLAGEAFF.

The rearrangement joins TRBV19 to TRBJ2-7, with 7 positions matching TRBD2. V dropped 6 bases and J dropped 0; count of bases not matched to a gene: 5. Germline CDR1 reads LNHDA; CDR2 reads SQIVND (reference sequence). The CDR3 is 14 amino acids. In DNA form, the CDR3 reads TGTGCCAGTAGCCCAGCGGGGCCCTCCTACGAGCAGTACTTC. Its translation: CASSPAGPSYEQYF.

This clone was observed a few times. The genes are TRBV30 and TRBJ1-5; D call uncertain. With 5 bases removed from V and 6 bases from J, the gap between germline ends came to 17 bases. Germline CDR1 is GTSNPN and CDR2 is SVGIG (reference sequence). CDR3 length equals 14 residues. CDR3 sequence: CAWSLTLSSQPQHF. CDR3 DNA sequence: TGTGCCTGGTCGTTGACCCTTTCTAGTCAGCCCCAGCATTTT.

The J gene is TRBJ2-5, the V gene TRBV29-1; D gene uncertain. Near its end, the DNA agrees better with TRBJ2-7, so the J call may be wrong. The CDR3 is 14 amino acids. Germline V gene sequence: CDR1 SQVTM, CDR2 ANQGSEA. The CDR3 nucleotides read TGCAGCGCAACCCGGAGAAGAAACGGAGTCGAGCAGTACTTC. It codes for CSATRRRNGVEQYF.

The DNA of the CDR3 is TGTGCCTGGAGTGTCCGGGGCTCCTATAATTCACCCCTCCACTTT. Residues: CAWSVRGSYNSPLHF. The chain combines TRBV30 with TRBJ1-6, with D hard to call. Germline V CDR1 and CDR2: GTSNPN, SVGIG (reference sequence). V shed 0 bases and J shed 0 bases, with 6 bases lying between them. The CDR3 extends over 15 amino acids.

The rearrangement links TRBV7-2 to TRBJ1-5; D gene ambiguous. Germline-derived CDR1 and CDR2 are SGHTA and FQGNSA. V was pared by 3 bases and J by 2 bases, with 8 bases between. CDR3 size: 14 residues. CDR3 DNA: TGTGCCAGCAGCTTTCGTGGCGGCAATCAGCCCCAGCATTTT. It codes for CASSFRGGNQPQHF.

The rearrangement uses TRBV7-9 and TRBJ2-5, with D unresolved. Germline-derived CDR1 and CDR2 are SEHNR and FQNEAQ (reference sequence). The CDR3 extends over 12 amino acids. The V end lost 8 bases, the J end lost 3 bases, and 10 bases lay between the germline ends. The CDR3 DNA reads as TGTGCCAGCGTCGCTGGGGAAGAGACCCAGTACTTC. Its translation is CASVAGEETQYF.

The chain employs TRBV5-1 and TRBJ1-1, with 7 bases matching TRBD1. CDR3 length equals 14 residues. Trimming took 4 bases from V and 0 from J; bases not matched to a gene: 3. Germline CDR1 and CDR2: SGHRS and YFSETQ. The CDR3 DNA follows: TGCGCCAGCAGCGAAGGGGGCCTGAACACTGAAGCTTTCTTT. Amino acids: CASSEGGLNTEAFF.

V gene TRBV13 combines with J gene TRBJ2-7, with D unresolved. The germline V gene has CDR1 PRHDT and CDR2 FYEKMQ (reference sequence). The V and J ends lost 1 base and 2 bases respectively, with 6 bases between them. There are 13 residues in the CDR3. CDR3 coding DNA: TGTGCCAGCAGCTTAGAACGGGCCTACGAGCAGTACTTC. Encoded protein: CASSLERAYEQYF.